The 14 T cell receptor beta chains below all came from one sample that was sequenced in a study of shared clonotypes between healthy human individuals. Method: immunoSEQ multiplex PCR; TCRdb's copy keeps in-frame clones and lacks some. The data hold roughly 2.6 million clones, with more than 80% observed a single time. Sequencing input: naive CD4+ T cells sorted from blood. Indicated subset: CD45RA+ positively selected. The receptors were gathered from a man between 18 and 35 years old in good health.

V usage is TRBV5-1 and J usage is TRBJ1-2; 7 bases map to TRBD1. The J segment lost 0 bases and the V segment lost 2 bases, leaving 7 bases of the junction unmatched. Germline values: CDR1 SGHRS, CDR2 YFSETQ. This CDR3 is 16 amino acids long. The CDR3 coding sequence is TGCGCCAGCAGCTTACATCCGGGACAGTCTAACTATGGCTACACCTTC. Translating it yields CASSLHPGQSNYGYTF.

The chain is built from TRBV5-1 and TRBJ2-1; 10 nucleotides agree with TRBD1. J gave up 1 base and V 4 bases, and 5 bases lay outside the gene matches. CDR1 SGHRS and CDR2 YFSETQ come from the germline V gene. The CDR3 runs 16 residues. The CDR3 reads CASSHDRGQSYNEQFF. The CDR3 DNA follows: TGCGCCAGCAGCCATGACAGGGGGCAGTCCTACAATGAGCAGTTCTTC.

This chain uses TRBV7-2 with TRBJ2-4, with 7 bases aligning to TRBD2. The length of the CDR3 is 15 residues. CDR1 and CDR2 (germline): SGHTA, FQGNSA. V was pared by 3 bases and J by 4 bases, with 6 bases of the junction left unmatched. The CDR3 sequence is CASSFLKAGKNIQYF. The CDR3 coding sequence is TGTGCCAGCAGCTTTTTGAAAGCGGGAAAAAACATTCAGTACTTC.

The rearrangement uses TRBV29-1 and TRBJ2-1; no definite D call. Trimming removed 3 bases at V and 3 bases at J, with 3 bases between. Germline V gene lookup returns CDR1 SQVTM and CDR2 ANQGSEA. This CDR3 has 11 amino acids. The CDR3 DNA reads TGCAGCGTTGAGGACTACAATGAGCAGTTCTTC. Translated: CSVEDYNEQFF.

This clone was found a few times. The rearrangement links TRBV30 to TRBJ1-1; D remains unclear. The CDR3 extends over 13 amino acids. Deletions cut 2 bases from V and 3 bases from J, with 10 bases between. CDR1 is GTSNPN, CDR2 SVGIG, per germline (reference sequence). CDR3 nucleotides: TGTGCCTGGAGTCGTTTTGAGGACACTGAAGCTTTCTTT. Protein: CAWSRFEDTEAFF.

The V call is TRBV7-6, the J call TRBJ1-6, with 9 bases aligning to TRBD1. V was clipped by 4 bases and J by 9 bases; unmatched bases: 4. Looked up from germline, CDR1 is SGHVS and CDR2 is FNYEAQ. The CDR3 is 14 residues long. CDR3 DNA sequence: TGTGCCAGCAGCTCCCGGGACAGGGCTTCACCCCTCCACTTT. This encodes CASSSRDRASPLHF.

CDR3 residues: CASSLENIQYF. CDR3 coding DNA: TGTGCCAGCAGCCTAGAAAACATTCAGTACTTC. The genes are TRBV7-6 and TRBJ2-4, with no clear D. The CDR3 has 11 residues. With 5 bases removed from V and 5 bases from J, the gap between germline ends came to 4 bases. The germline V gene encodes CDR1 SGHVS and CDR2 FNYEAQ.

The gene calls are TRBV19 and TRBJ2-2; a weak D match, TRBD1 (5 bases). The CDR3 is 14 amino acids. With 6 bases removed from V and 5 bases from J, the gap between germline ends came to 13 bases. Looked up from germline, CDR1 is LNHDA and CDR2 is SQIVND (reference sequence). The CDR3 loop reads CASRSRALTGELFF. The CDR3 DNA follows: TGTGCCAGTAGAAGCAGGGCTTTGACCGGGGAGCTGTTTTTT. Drawing the rest from reference TRBV19 and TRBJ2-2, the complete variable domain is DGGITQSPKYLFRKEGQNVTLSCEQNLNHDAMYWYRQDPGQGLRLIYYSQIVNDFQKGDIAEGYSVSREKKESFPLTVTSAQKNPTAFYLCASRSRALTGELFFGEGSRLTVL.

On this clone itself: The same CDR3 is also encoded by other DNA sequences in this sample. The genes are TRBV5-1 and TRBJ2-7, with 7 bases that match TRBD1. The V segment lost 4 bases and the J segment 4 bases; nucleotides outside the gene matches: 5. CDR1 is SGHRS, CDR2 YFSETQ, per germline. This CDR3 comprises 13 residues. In DNA, the CDR3 is TGCGCCAGCAGCCTTAGACAGGGTTACGAGCAGTACTTC. Translated, it gives CASSLRQGYEQYF.

CDR3 DNA sequence: TGTGCCATCAGTGAGTCGAGACAGCCCAACACTGAAGCTTTCTTT. It yields the protein CAISESRQPNTEAFF. The chain carries TRBV10-3 and TRBJ1-1, with D possibly matching TRBD1 (5 bases). The germline V gene has CDR1 ENHRY and CDR2 SYGVKD. V lost 0 bases, J lost 2 bases, and 10 bases lay in between. The CDR3 is 15 amino acids.

Comment on this clone: The same CDR3 can be traced to other DNA sequences in this sample. This chain connects TRBV18 to TRBJ2-7; D remains unclear. The germline gives CDR1 KGHSH, CDR2 LQKENI. With 3 bases removed from V and 0 bases from J, the gap between germline ends came to 9 bases. The CDR3 has 14 amino acids. Written as DNA, the CDR3 is TGTGCCAGCTCACCGACTCAGAGCTCCTACGAGCAGTACTTC. Translation: CASSPTQSSYEQYF.

This clone was picked up a small number of times. The CDR3 DNA reads TGTGCCAGCTCACCACCGGTGGGACAGTGGACTGAAGCTTTCTTT. Its translation: CASSPPVGQWTEAFF. The chain employs TRBV18 and TRBJ1-1; 7 nucleotides align to TRBD1. The trim removed 0 bases at V and 5 bases at J, leaving 6 bases unmatched. Germline assignment: CDR1 KGHSH and CDR2 LQKENI. This CDR3 is built from 15 residues. Filled out from reference TRBV18 and TRBJ1-1, the complete variable domain reads NAGVMQNPRHLVRRRGQEARLRCSPMKGHSHVYWYRQLPEEGLKFMVYLQKENIIDESGMPKERFSAEFPKEGPSILRIQQVVRGDSAAYFCASSPPVGQWTEAFFGQGTRLTVV.

V usage is TRBV10-1 and J usage is TRBJ2-2, with TRBD2 matching over 8 bases. V lost 5 bases, J lost 0 bases, and 2 bases stayed unmatched. The CDR3 has 15 amino acids. CDR1 and CDR2 from the germline V gene are WNHNN and SYGVQD (reference sequence). Here the CDR3 reads CASSLAGTNTGELFF. The DNA of the CDR3 is TGCGCCAGCAGTCTAGCGGGCACGAACACCGGGGAGCTGTTTTTT.

This sequence joins TRBV7-9 and TRBJ1-2; D perhaps matches TRBD1 (6 bases). Deletions cut 1 base from V and 6 bases from J, with 15 bases between. Germline V gene data show CDR1 as SEHNR and CDR2 as FQNEAQ (reference sequence). This CDR3 is 15 amino acids long. The CDR3 spells CASSLGQATGDGYTF. For the CDR3, the DNA is TGTGCCAGCAGCTTAGGACAGGCTACGGGCGATGGCTACACCTTC.